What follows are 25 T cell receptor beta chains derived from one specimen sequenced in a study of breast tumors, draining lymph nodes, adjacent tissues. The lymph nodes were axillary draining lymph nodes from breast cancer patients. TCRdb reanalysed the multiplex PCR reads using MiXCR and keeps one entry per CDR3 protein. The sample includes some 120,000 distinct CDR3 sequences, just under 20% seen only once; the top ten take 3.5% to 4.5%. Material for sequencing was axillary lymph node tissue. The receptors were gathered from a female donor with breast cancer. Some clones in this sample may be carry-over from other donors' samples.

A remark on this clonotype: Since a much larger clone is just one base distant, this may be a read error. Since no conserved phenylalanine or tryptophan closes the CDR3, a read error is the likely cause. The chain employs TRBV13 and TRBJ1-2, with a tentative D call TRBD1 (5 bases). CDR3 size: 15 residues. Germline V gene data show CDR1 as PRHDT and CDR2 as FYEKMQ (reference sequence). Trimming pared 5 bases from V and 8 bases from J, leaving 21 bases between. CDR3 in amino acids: CASSLKGGQGDGYTS. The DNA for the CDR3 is TGTGCCAGCAGCCTAAAGGGAGGTCAGGGTGACGGCTACACCTCC.

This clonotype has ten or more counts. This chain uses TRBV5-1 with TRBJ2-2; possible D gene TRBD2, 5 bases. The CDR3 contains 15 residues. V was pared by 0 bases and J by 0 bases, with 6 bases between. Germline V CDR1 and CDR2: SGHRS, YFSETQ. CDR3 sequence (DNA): TGCGCCAGCAGCTTGGGGGGAGCGAACACCGGGGAGCTGTTTTTT. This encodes CASSLGGANTGELFF.

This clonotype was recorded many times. DNA of the CDR3: TGTGCCAGCAGCCAAGATATACTAGCGGGAGCCTACGAGCAGTACTTC. Protein sequence: CASSQDILAGAYEQYF. The chain carries TRBV4-2 and TRBJ2-7, with 11 nucleotides matching TRBD2. Germline assignment: CDR1 LGHNA and CDR2 YNFKEQ. After removal of 0 bases from V and 2 bases from J, the junction contained 3 bases not matched to a gene. This CDR3 comprises 16 residues.

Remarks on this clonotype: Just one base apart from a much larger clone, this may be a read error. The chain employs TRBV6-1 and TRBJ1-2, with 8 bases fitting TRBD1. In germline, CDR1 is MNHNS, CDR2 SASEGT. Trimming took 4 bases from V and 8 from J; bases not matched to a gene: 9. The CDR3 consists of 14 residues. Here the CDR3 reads CASSGGQGVGGYTF. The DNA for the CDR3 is TGTGCCAGCAGTGGCGGACAGGGAGTAGGGGGCTACACCTTC.

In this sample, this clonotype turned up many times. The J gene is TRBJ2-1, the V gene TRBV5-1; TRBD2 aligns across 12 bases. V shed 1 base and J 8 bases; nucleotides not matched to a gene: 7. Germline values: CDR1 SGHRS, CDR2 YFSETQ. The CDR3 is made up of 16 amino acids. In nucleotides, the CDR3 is TGCGCCAGCAGCTTGCCCCTGACTAGCGGGAGCGATGAGCAGTTCTTC. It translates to CASSLPLTSGSDEQFF.

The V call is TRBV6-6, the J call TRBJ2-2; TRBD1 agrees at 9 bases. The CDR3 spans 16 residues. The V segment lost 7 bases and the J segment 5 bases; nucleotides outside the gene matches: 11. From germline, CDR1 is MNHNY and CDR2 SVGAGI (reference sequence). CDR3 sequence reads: CASTRRQGVGTGELFF. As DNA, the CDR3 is TGTGCCAGCACGCGGCGACAGGGGGTGGGGACCGGGGAGCTGTTTTTT.

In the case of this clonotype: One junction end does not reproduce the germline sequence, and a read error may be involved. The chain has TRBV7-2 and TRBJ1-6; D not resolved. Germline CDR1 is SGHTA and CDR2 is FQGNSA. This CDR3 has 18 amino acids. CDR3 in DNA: TGTGCCAGCAGCTACTTAGGCCCTACGAGCTCCTATAATTCACCCCTCCAGTTT. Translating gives CASSYLGPTSSYNSPLQF.

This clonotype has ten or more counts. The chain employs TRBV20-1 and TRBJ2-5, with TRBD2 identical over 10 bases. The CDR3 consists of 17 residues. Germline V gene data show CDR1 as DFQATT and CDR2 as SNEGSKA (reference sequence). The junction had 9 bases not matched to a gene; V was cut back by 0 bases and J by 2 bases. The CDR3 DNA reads TGCAGTGCTAGAGATCTTGCGCTAGCGGGGGTTCAAGAGACCCAGTACTTC. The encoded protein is CSARDLALAGVQETQYF.

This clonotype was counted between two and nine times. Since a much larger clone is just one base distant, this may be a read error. CDR3 in amino acids: CASRQGQGSAYEQYF. The CDR3 nucleotides read TGTGCCAGCAGACAGGGACAGGGTAGTGCTTACGAGCAGTACTTC. The chain carries TRBV3-1 and TRBJ2-7; 9 bases are a match to TRBD1. The V and J ends lost 6 bases and 4 bases, in that order; junction bases with no gene match: 10. The V gene's germline CDR1 is LGHDT and CDR2 YNNKEL (reference sequence). This CDR3 has 15 residues.

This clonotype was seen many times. CDR3 coding DNA: TGTGCCAGCAGCTCCCAGGTTAGCAATCAGCCCCAGCATTTT. This gives the protein CASSSQVSNQPQHF. This sequence joins TRBV5-5 and TRBJ1-5, with no clear D. The CDR3 totals 14 residues. Per the germline V gene, CDR1 is SGHKS and CDR2 is YYEKEE (reference sequence). V was shortened by 3 bases and J by 0 bases, with 7 bases between the two germline ends. The variable domain in full, completed from reference TRBV5-5 and TRBJ1-5, reads DAGVTQSPTHLIKTRGQQVTLRCSPISGHKSVSWYQQVLGQGPQFIFQYYEKEERGRGNFPDRFSARQFPNYSSELNVNALLLGDSALYLCASSSQVSNQPQHFGDGTRLSIL.

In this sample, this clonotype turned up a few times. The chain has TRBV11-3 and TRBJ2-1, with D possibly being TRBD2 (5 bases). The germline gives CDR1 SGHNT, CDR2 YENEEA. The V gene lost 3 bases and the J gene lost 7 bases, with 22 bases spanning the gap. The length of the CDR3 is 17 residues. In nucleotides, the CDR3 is TGTGCCAGCAGCTTTGGTTCGTCTCTGAGCGGAAGTAATGAGCAGTTCTTC. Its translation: CASSFGSSLSGSNEQFF.

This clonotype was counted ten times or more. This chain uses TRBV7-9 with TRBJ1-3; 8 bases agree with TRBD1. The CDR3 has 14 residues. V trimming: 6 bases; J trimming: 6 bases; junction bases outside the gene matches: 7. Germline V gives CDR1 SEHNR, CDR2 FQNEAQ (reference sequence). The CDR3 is CASSMDREINTIYF. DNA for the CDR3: TGTGCCAGCAGTATGGACAGGGAAATAAACACCATATATTTT. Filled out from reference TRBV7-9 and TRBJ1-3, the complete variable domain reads DTGVSQNPRHKITKRGQNVTFRCDPISEHNRLYWYRQTLGQGPEFLTYFQNEAQLEKSRLLSDRFSAERPKGSFSTLEIQRTEQGDSAMYLCASSMDREINTIYFGEGSWLTVV.

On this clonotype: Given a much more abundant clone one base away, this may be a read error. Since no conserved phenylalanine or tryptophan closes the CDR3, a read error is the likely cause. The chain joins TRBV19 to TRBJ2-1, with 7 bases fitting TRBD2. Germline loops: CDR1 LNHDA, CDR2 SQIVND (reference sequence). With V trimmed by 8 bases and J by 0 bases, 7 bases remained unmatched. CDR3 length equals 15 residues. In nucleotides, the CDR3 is TGTGCCAGTGGGGGGGGGACGACCTCCTACAATGAGCAGTTCCTC. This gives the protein CASGGGTTSYNEQFL.

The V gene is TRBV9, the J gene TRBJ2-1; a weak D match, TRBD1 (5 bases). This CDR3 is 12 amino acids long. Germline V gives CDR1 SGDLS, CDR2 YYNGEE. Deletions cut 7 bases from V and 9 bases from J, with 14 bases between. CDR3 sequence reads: CASGAGFTEQFF. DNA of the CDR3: TGTGCCAGCGGCGCAGGGTTCACTGAGCAGTTCTTC.

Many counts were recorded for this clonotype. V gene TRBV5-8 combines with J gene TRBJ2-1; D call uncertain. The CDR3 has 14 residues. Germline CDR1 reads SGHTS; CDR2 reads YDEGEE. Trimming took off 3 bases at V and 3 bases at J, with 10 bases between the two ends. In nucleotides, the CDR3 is TGTGCCAGCAGCTCTGGCCGAGGCTACAATGAGCAGTTCTTC. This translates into CASSSGRGYNEQFF.

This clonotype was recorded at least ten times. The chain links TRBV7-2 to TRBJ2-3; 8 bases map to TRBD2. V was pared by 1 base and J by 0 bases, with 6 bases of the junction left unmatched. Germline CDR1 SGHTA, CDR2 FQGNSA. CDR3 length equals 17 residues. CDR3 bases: TGTGCCAGCAGCTTAGATAAAGCGGGAGTGAGCACAGATACGCAGTATTTT. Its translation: CASSLDKAGVSTDTQYF.

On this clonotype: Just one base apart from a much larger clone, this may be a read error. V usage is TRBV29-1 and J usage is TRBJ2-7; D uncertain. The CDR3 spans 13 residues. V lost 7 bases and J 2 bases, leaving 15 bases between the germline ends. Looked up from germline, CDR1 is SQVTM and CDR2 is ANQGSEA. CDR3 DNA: TGCAGCGCCGCTCTCGGCGGAGCCTACGAGCAGTACTTC. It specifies CSAALGGAYEQYF.

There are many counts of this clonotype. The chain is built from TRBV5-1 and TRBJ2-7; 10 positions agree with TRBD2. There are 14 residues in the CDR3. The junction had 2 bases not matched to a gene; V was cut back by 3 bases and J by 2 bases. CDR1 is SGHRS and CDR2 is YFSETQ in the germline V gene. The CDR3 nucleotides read TGCGCCAGCAGCTCACTAGCGGGAACCTACGAGCAGTACTTC. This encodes CASSSLAGTYEQYF.

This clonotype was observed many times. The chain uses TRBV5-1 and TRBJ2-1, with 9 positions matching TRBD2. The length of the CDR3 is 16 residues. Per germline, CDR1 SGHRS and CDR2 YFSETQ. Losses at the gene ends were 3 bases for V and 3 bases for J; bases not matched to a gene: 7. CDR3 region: CASSSLTSGLYNEQFF. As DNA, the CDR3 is TGCGCCAGCAGCTCCCTGACTAGCGGCCTCTACAATGAGCAGTTCTTC.

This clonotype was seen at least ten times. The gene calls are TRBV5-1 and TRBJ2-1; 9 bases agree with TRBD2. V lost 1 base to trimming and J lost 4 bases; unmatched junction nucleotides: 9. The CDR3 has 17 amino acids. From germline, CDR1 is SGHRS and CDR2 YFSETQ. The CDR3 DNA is TGCGCCAGCAGCTTGTGGGGCGGGGGGGCTACGTACAATGAGCAGTTCTTC. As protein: CASSLWGGGATYNEQFF. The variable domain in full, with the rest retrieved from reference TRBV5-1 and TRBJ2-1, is KAGVTQTPRYLIKTRGQQVTLSCSPISGHRSVSWYQQTPGQGLQFLFEYFSETQRNKGNFPGRFSGRQFSNSRSEMNVSTLELGDSALYLCASSLWGGGATYNEQFFGPGTRLTVL.

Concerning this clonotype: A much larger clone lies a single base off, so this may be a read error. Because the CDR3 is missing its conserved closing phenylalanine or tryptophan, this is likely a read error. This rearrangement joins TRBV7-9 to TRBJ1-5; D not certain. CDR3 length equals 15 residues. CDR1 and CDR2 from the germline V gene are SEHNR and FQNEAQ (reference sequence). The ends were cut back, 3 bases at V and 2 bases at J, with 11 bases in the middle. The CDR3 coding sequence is TGTGCCAGCAGCTTCGGAGGGCATGGCAATCAGCCCCAGCATATT. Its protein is CASSFGGHGNQPQHI.

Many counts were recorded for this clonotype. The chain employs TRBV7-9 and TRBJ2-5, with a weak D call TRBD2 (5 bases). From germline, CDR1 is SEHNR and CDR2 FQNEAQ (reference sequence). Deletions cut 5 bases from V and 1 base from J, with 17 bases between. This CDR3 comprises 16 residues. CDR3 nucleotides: TGTGCCAGCAGCAACGGGTGGGTCGGAGGCCAAGAGACCCAGTACTTC. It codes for CASSNGWVGGQETQYF. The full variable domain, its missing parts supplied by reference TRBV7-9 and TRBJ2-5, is DTGVSQNPRHKITKRGQNVTFRCDPISEHNRLYWYRQTLGQGPEFLTYFQNEAQLEKSRLLSDRFSAERPKGSFSTLEIQRTEQGDSAMYLCASSNGWVGGQETQYFGPGTRLLVL.

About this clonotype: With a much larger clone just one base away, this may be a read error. The CDR3 DNA reads TGTGCCAGCCCGACAGTCTCCTACGAGCAGTACTTC. Protein: CASPTVSYEQYF. The V call is TRBV6-5, the J call TRBJ2-7, with D perhaps TRBD1 (5 bases). Trimming removed 8 bases from V and 0 bases from J, with 8 bases in between. Per the germline V gene, CDR1 is MNHEY and CDR2 is SVGAGI. This CDR3 comprises 12 residues.

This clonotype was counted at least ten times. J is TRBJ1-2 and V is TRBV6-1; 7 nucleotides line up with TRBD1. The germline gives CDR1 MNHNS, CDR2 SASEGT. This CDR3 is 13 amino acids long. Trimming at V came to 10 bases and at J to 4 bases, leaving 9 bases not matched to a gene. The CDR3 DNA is TGTGCCACGGAGATAGGGGGCAGCTATGGCTACACCTTC. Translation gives CATEIGGSYGYTF.

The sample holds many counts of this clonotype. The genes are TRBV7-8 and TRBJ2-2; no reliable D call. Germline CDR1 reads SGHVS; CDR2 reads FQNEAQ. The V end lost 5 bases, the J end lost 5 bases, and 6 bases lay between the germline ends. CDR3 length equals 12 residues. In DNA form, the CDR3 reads TGTGCCAGCAGCACCGTGACCGGGGAGCTGTTTTTT. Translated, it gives CASSTVTGELFF. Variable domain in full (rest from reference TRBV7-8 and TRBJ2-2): GAGVSQSPRYKVAKRGQDVALRCDPISGHVSLFWYQQALGQGPEFLTYFQNEAQLDKSGLPSDRFFAERPEGSVSTLKIQRTQQEDSAVYLCASSTVTGELFFGEGSRLTVL.